This T cell receptor beta chain was sequenced in a study of blood T cell repertoires in COVID-19. Background on the study: COVID-19 samples collected from the United States, Italy and Spain covered acute and convalescent phases. PBMCs, B-cell-depleted T cells, or T cells provided the cDNA or gDNA that made up the material.

In the study's own analysis: For nucleated cells, counts were estimated from reference gene primer amplification. Some clones are missing from TCRdb's copy, which holds only in-frame ones; the method was immunoSEQ multiplex PCR. V and J calls and clone size follow that table, whereas D and trimming were derived from the DNA. This table holds 240,000 or so clones, roughly 86% found once. The CDR3 consists of 15 residues. V shed 0 bases and J 8 bases; nucleotides not matched to a gene: 7. Germline V gene sequence: CDR1 LGHNA, CDR2 YNFKEQ. This chain links TRBV4-2 with TRBJ1-2, with TRBD1 matching over 9 bases. This TCR was recovered from a man older than 75 with acute or convalescent COVID-19. Sequencing was done on a sample of peripheral blood. The CDR3 DNA sequence: TGTGCCAGCAGCCAAGAAGAGGGGACAGGGTGGGGCTACACCTTC. Translation gives CASSQEEGTGWGYTF.